Listed here is a single TCR beta chain. Per the germline V gene, CDR1 is SNHLY and CDR2 is FYNNEI. This CDR3 has 14 amino acids. Trimming cost V 10 bases and J 5 bases; bases outside gene matches: 8. The sample belongs to a study of blood T cell repertoires in COVID-19. Across the whole study: PBMCs, B-cell-depleted T cells, or T cells provided the cDNA or gDNA that made up the material.

Original methodology: By means of reference gene primer amplification, nucleated cell counts were estimated. The protocol was immunoSEQ multiplex PCR, while the TCRdb copy is restricted to in-frame clones and leaves out a portion. V and J calls and clone size are as listed in that table; D and trimming were resolved from the DNA. The profile covers over 70,000 clones, with less than 85% appearing a single time and approximately 15% taken by the ten largest. The chain couples TRBV2 to TRBJ2-5; 12 bases are a match to TRBD2. The sample taken for sequencing was peripheral blood. The receptor's source is a man in his 70s with active or convalescent COVID-19. CDR3: CATQTSGGRETQYF. CDR3 sequence (DNA): TGTGCCACCCAGACTAGCGGGGGCCGGGAGACCCAGTACTTC. The full variable domain, completed using reference TRBV2 and TRBJ2-5, is EPEVTQTPSHQVTQMGQEVILRCVPISNHLYFYWYRQILGQKVEFLVSFYNNEISEKSEIFDDQFSVERPDGSNFTLKIRSTKLEDSAMYFCATQTSGGRETQYFGPGTRLLVL.